One sample yielded the 20 T cell receptor beta chains listed below, sequenced in a study of early T cells in non-severe SARS-CoV-2 infection. TCRdb itself ran the 5' RACE reads through MiXCR, one entry per CDR3 protein. The sample includes about 70,000 distinct CDR3 sequences, approximately 5% of them seen just once. Source: whole blood, taken at baseline. The receptors were sampled from an adult who was a healthcare worker with PCR-confirmed SARS-CoV-2 infection or an uninfected control (not recorded which).

This clonotype was recorded a few times. The chain's CDR3 is CSVRDRDISEQYF. In DNA, the CDR3 is TGCAGCGTTCGGGACAGGGACATCAGCGAGCAGTACTTC. J is TRBJ2-7 and V is TRBV29-1, with TRBD1 matching 9 bases. The length of the CDR3 is 13 residues. Germline CDR1 and CDR2: SQVTM and ANQGSEA. Trimming removed 5 bases from V and 6 bases from J; junction bases left unmatched: 8.

V is TRBV6-2 or TRBV6-3 and J is TRBJ2-7, with D perhaps assigned TRBD1 or TRBD2 (6 bases each). This CDR3 has 17 residues. Germline V gene sequence: CDR1 MNHEY, CDR2 SVGEGT. V lost 6 bases, J lost 5 bases, and 26 bases lay in between. In nucleotides, the CDR3 is TGTGCCAGCAGCCGGGTTAATCGAAACCTCGGGGGCCACGAGCAGTACTTC. It encodes CASSRVNRNLGGHEQYF.

This clonotype was recorded at least ten times. V gene TRBV6-5 combines with J gene TRBJ2-5; D is tentatively TRBD1 or TRBD2 (5 bases each). Deletions cut 5 bases from V and 5 bases from J, with 18 bases between. This CDR3 contains 15 residues. Germline V gives CDR1 MNHEY, CDR2 SVGAGI. The CDR3 region has the DNA TGTGCCAGCAGTGAAGAGGGGAGTAGAGGCGAGACCCAGTACTTC. Its translation is CASSEEGSRGETQYF.

This clonotype was detected ten times or more. The chain combines TRBV6-5 with TRBJ2-1; 12 bases map to TRBD2. V lost 6 bases, J lost 0 bases, and 6 bases stayed unmatched. This CDR3 has 17 residues. The germline gives CDR1 MNHEY, CDR2 SVGAGI. CDR3 loop: CASSRGLAGYSYNEQFF. Here the CDR3 DNA reads TGTGCCAGCAGCCGAGGACTAGCGGGATACTCCTACAATGAGCAGTTCTTC.

The chain carries TRBV18 and TRBJ1-1; 7 bases map to TRBD1. The germline CDR1 and CDR2 sequences are KGHSH and LQKENI. V lost 5 bases, J lost 1 base, and 4 bases stayed unmatched. The CDR3 runs to 14 residues. CDR3 region: CASSSTGQNTEAFF. Written as DNA, the CDR3 is TGTGCCAGCTCATCGACAGGGCAGAACACTGAAGCTTTCTTT.

The genes are TRBV4-1 and TRBJ1-5; no clear D gene. Per the germline V gene, CDR1 is MGHRA and CDR2 is YSYEKL. Trimming stripped 0 bases from V and 1 base from J, with 1 base between. The CDR3 covers 13 residues. In DNA form, the CDR3 reads TGCGCCAGCAGCCAAGAAAGCAATCAGCCCCAGCATTTT. This sequence encodes CASSQESNQPQHF.

The chain employs TRBV7-9 and TRBJ2-1; D might be TRBD1 or TRBD2, each matching 7 bases. The V end lost 6 bases, the J end lost 1 base, and 16 bases lay between the germline ends. From germline, CDR1 is SEHNR and CDR2 FQNEAQ (reference sequence). The CDR3 runs 16 residues. The CDR3 coding sequence is TGTGCCAGCAGACCACTCAGGGGGGGTTCCTACAATGAGCAGTTCTTC. Protein sequence: CASRPLRGGSYNEQFF.

This clonotype was counted ten times or more. The chain couples TRBV7-9 to TRBJ1-2; no clear D. The CDR3 has 10 residues. The V gene lost 1 base and the J gene lost 8 bases, with 2 bases spanning the gap. The germline CDR1 and CDR2 sequences are SEHNR and FQNEAQ (reference sequence). DNA for the CDR3: TGTGCCAGCAGCTTAGACGGCTACACCTTC. Its protein product is CASSLDGYTF.

At least ten counts were recorded for this clonotype. V is TRBV5-5 and J is TRBJ1-6; maybe TRBD1 (6 bases). The germline V and J ends were trimmed by 4 bases and 9 bases, with 17 bases remaining between them. This CDR3 is 15 amino acids long. In germline, CDR1 is SGHKS, CDR2 YYEKEE (reference sequence). This chain's CDR3 is CASSVKQGLPSPLHF. The CDR3 DNA reads TGTGCCAGCAGCGTCAAACAGGGTCTACCTTCACCCCTCCACTTT. The whole variable domain, remainder taken from reference TRBV5-5 and TRBJ1-6, is DAGVTQSPTHLIKTRGQQVTLRCSPISGHKSVSWYQQVLGQGPQFIFQYYEKEERGRGNFPDRFSARQFPNYSSELNVNALLLGDSALYLCASSVKQGLPSPLHFGNGTRLTVT.

The V gene is TRBV12-3 or TRBV12-4, the J gene TRBJ2-5; 7 bases align to TRBD2. This CDR3 is built from 15 residues. J lost 5 bases, V lost 2 bases, and 8 bases had no gene match. CDR3 sequence: CASSLQAGASETQYF. The DNA of the CDR3 is TGTGCCAGCAGTTTACAGGCGGGAGCATCGGAGACCCAGTACTTC.

The chain has TRBV6-5 and TRBJ2-1; D is uncertain. Germline CDR1 reads MNHEY; CDR2 reads SVGAGI. Trimming took 6 bases from V and 2 from J, leaving 8 bases between them. The length of the CDR3 is 13 residues. For the CDR3, the DNA is TGTGCCAGCAGCACGACTGCCTACAATGAGCAGTTCTTC. Its translation is CASSTTAYNEQFF.

This clonotype occurred many times. The J gene is TRBJ2-5, the V gene TRBV10-1; 9 bases map to TRBD2. The CDR3 loop spans 15 amino acids. The J segment lost 5 bases and the V segment lost 2 bases, leaving 6 bases of the junction unmatched. CDR1 and CDR2 (germline): WNHNN, SYGVQD (reference sequence). The CDR3: CASSEISGSGETQYF. The CDR3 nucleotides read TGCGCCAGCAGTGAGATTAGCGGGAGTGGTGAGACCCAGTACTTC.

This clonotype was counted many times. V usage is TRBV18 and J usage is TRBJ1-5; 8 bases line up with TRBD1. Looked up from germline, CDR1 is KGHSH and CDR2 is LQKENI. CDR3 length equals 15 residues. J lost 0 bases, V lost 4 bases, and 2 bases had no gene match. The CDR3 spells CASSLDRVSNQPQHF. The CDR3 nucleotides read TGTGCCAGCTCACTGGACAGGGTTAGCAATCAGCCCCAGCATTTT.

This clonotype was counted many times. The rearrangement links TRBV5-1 to TRBJ2-1; D not resolved. The CDR3 has 12 residues. The ends were cut back, 2 bases at V and 5 bases at J, with 5 bases in the middle. The germline CDR1 and CDR2 sequences are SGHRS and YFSETQ. This chain's CDR3 is CASSFPNNEQFF. DNA for the CDR3: TGCGCCAGCAGCTTTCCTAACAATGAGCAGTTCTTC.

This clonotype has more than one count but fewer than ten. V and J are TRBV2 and TRBJ2-3, with 13 bases that match TRBD2. The CDR3 is 18 amino acids. The germline CDR1 and CDR2 sequences are SNHLY and FYNNEI. The junction had 10 bases not matched to a gene; V was cut back by 7 bases and J by 0 bases. In DNA form, the CDR3 reads TGTGCCAGCACGGGCTATGGACTAGCGGGGGCTAGCACAGATACGCAGTATTTT. It yields the protein CASTGYGLAGASTDTQYF.

This clonotype was detected a few times. This rearrangement joins TRBV6-5 to TRBJ1-4; 7 positions match TRBD1. CDR1 is MNHEY and CDR2 is SVGAGI in the germline V gene. The CDR3 is 15 residues long. V was clipped by 4 bases and J by 2 bases; unmatched bases: 4. The CDR3 region has the DNA TGTGCCAGCAGTTTCCTGGGACAGACTAATGAAAAACTGTTTTTT. Protein: CASSFLGQTNEKLFF.

This clonotype was seen at least ten times. V usage is TRBV29-1 and J usage is TRBJ2-4, with 7 bases aligning to TRBD1. This CDR3 has 14 residues. Germline V gene data show CDR1 as SQVTM and CDR2 as ANQGSEA. V lost 4 bases and J lost 3; bases outside the gene matches: 6. The CDR3 DNA is TGCAGCGTTGTAGACAGGGTTAGCAAAAACATTCAGTACTTC. It codes for CSVVDRVSKNIQYF.

The table lists this clonotype with many counts. V is TRBV9 and J is TRBJ1-5; D is undetermined. The CDR3 runs 14 residues. CDR1 and CDR2 from the germline V gene are SGDLS and YYNGEE. V was shortened by 0 bases and J by 3 bases, with 7 bases between the two germline ends. As DNA, the CDR3 is TGTGCCAGCAGCGTAGGCGCAGTCAATCAGCCCCAGCATTTT. This codes for CASSVGAVNQPQHF.

The chain is built from TRBV27 and TRBJ1-2; 8 bases fit TRBD1. V shed 7 bases, J shed 9 bases, and the junction held 10 bases outside the gene matches. The germline gives CDR1 MNHEY, CDR2 SMNVEV (reference sequence). CDR3 size: 13 residues. The CDR3 bases are TGTGCCAGCAAACGATCAGGGGGCGTACGCTACACCTTC. Its translation is CASKRSGGVRYTF.

J is TRBJ2-7 and V is TRBV2; unclear D gene. With 4 bases removed from V and 5 bases from J, the gap between germline ends came to 12 bases. Per the germline V gene, CDR1 is SNHLY and CDR2 is FYNNEI. The CDR3 extends over 13 amino acids. Written as DNA, the CDR3 is TGTGCCAGCAGTGGGGTCTCGGGTCACGAGCAGTACTTC. It yields the protein CASSGVSGHEQYF.